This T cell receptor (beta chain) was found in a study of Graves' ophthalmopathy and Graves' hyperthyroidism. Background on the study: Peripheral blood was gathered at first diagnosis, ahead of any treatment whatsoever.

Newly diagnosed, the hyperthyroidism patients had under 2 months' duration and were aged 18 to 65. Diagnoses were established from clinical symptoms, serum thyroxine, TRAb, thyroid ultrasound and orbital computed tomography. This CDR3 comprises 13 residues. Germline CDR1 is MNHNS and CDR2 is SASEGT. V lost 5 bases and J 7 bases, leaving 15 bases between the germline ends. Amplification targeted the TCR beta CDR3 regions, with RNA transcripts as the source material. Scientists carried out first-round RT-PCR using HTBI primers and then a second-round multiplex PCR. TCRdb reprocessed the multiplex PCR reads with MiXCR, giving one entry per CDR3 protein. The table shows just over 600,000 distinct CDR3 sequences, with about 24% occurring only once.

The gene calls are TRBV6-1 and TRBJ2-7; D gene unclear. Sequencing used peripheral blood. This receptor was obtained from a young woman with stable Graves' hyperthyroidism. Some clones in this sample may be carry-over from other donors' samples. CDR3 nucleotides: TGTGCCAGCAGTCTCATCCTAAATGAGGAGCAGTACTTC. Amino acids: CASSLILNEEQYF.